The 14 T cell receptor beta chains reported below all come from one sample, sequenced in a study of blood T cell repertoires in COVID-19. The repertoire was sequenced with immunoSEQ multiplex PCR; TCRdb's copy has only in-frame clones and lacks some. The table lists about 110,000 clones, roughly 80% of them singletons. The sequenced sample consisted of peripheral blood. The receptors derive from a man aged 65 to 85 with acute or convalescent COVID-19.

The rearrangement uses TRBV9 and TRBJ2-2; D is perhaps TRBD1 (6 bases). The V gene lost 4 bases and the J gene lost 5 bases, with 12 bases spanning the gap. CDR3 length: 14 amino acids. Germline CDR1 SGDLS, CDR2 YYNGEE. Here the CDR3 reads CASSPQQGTGELFF. CDR3 DNA: TGTGCCAGCAGCCCCCAACAGGGAACCGGGGAGCTGTTTTTT.

This chain uses TRBV27 with TRBJ2-3; TRBD1 matches at 9 bases. The V gene's germline CDR1 is MNHEY and CDR2 SMNVEV (reference sequence). The CDR3 extends over 15 amino acids. Trimming removed 6 bases from V and 9 bases from J; junction bases left unmatched: 13. CDR3 amino acids: CASSRDRVRFGTQYF. The CDR3 DNA reads TGTGCCAGCAGCCGGGACAGGGTCCGTTTTGGCACGCAGTATTTT.

Comment on this clone: The same CDR3 arises from other DNA sequences in this sample as well. The chain employs TRBV3-1 (or the pseudogene TRBV3-2) and TRBJ2-1; 10 nucleotides align to TRBD2. Per germline, CDR1 LGHDT and CDR2 YNNKEL (reference sequence). This CDR3 is 16 amino acids long. The V segment lost 6 bases and the J segment 3 bases; nucleotides outside the gene matches: 8. As DNA, the CDR3 is TGTGCCAGCAGTCCTCGCCTAGCGGGAGACTACAATGAGCAGTTCTTC. This sequence encodes CASSPRLAGDYNEQFF.

The V call is TRBV6-5, the J call TRBJ2-5; D may be TRBD1 (6 bases). Trimming removed 0 bases from V and 2 bases from J, with 10 bases in between. The CDR3 runs to 15 residues. Germline V lookup: CDR1 MNHEY, CDR2 SVGAGI. In DNA, the CDR3 is TGTGCCAGCAGTTACTCGACAGGTTTGCAAGAGACCCAGTACTTC. Its protein is CASSYSTGLQETQYF.

The chain uses TRBV6-6 and TRBJ2-7; 7 bases are shared with TRBD1. The germline V gene has CDR1 MNHNY and CDR2 SVGAGI (reference sequence). Trimming removed 6 bases from V and 3 bases from J; junction bases left unmatched: 8. The CDR3 length is 14 residues. DNA of the CDR3: TGTGCCAGCAGCTCCGGGACAGCGAACTACGAGCAGTACTTC. Its protein product is CASSSGTANYEQYF.

This clone has a single count. This chain links TRBV20-1 with TRBJ2-1; 7 bases agree with TRBD2. V was clipped by 6 bases and J by 9 bases; unmatched bases: 5. Per germline, CDR1 DFQATT and CDR2 SNEGSKA (reference sequence). This CDR3 has 11 residues. CDR3 DNA sequence: TGCAGTGCAGCGGGGTGGGGTGAGCAGTTCTTC. Residues: CSAAGWGEQFF.

The V call is TRBV7-9, the J call TRBJ2-1; maybe TRBD2 (5 bases). CDR1 and CDR2 (germline): SEHNR, FQNEAQ (reference sequence). This CDR3 region has 16 residues. V gave up 0 bases and J gave up 6 bases, with 15 bases separating them. The CDR3 reads CASSLATGLGSNEQFF. For the CDR3, the DNA is TGTGCCAGCAGCTTAGCTACGGGGTTGGGGTCCAATGAGCAGTTCTTC.

The genes are TRBV6-2 or TRBV6-3 and TRBJ1-2; D unclear. Germline CDR1 is MNHEY and CDR2 is SVGEGT. V lost 1 base to trimming and J lost 2 bases, with 11 bases between them. This CDR3 region has 15 residues. The CDR3 is CASSYWAGLNYGYTF. CDR3 bases: TGTGCCAGCAGTTACTGGGCAGGCCTAAACTATGGCTACACCTTC.

This chain connects TRBV2 to TRBJ2-7; a possible D gene is TRBD1 (6 bases). Trimming took 9 bases from V and 3 from J, leaving 15 bases between them. The CDR3 is 13 amino acids. In germline, CDR1 is SNHLY, CDR2 FYNNEI. CDR3 nucleotide sequence: TGTGCCAGTTCTGCGTCGGACAGCTACGAGCAGTACTTC. This encodes CASSASDSYEQYF.

This clone came up a few times. The chain carries TRBV10-3 and TRBJ1-1, with a tentative D call TRBD1 (6 bases). The CDR3 covers 14 residues. CDR1 and CDR2 from the germline V gene are ENHRY and SYGVKD. Trimming shortened V by 6 bases and J by 3 bases, and 14 bases separated the two germline ends. CDR3 amino acids: CAISQRGGDTEAFF. As DNA, the CDR3 is TGTGCCATCAGCCAAAGGGGGGGAGACACTGAAGCTTTCTTT.

V usage is TRBV7-2 and J usage is TRBJ1-6; possibly TRBD1 for D (6 bases). Germline V gene sequence: CDR1 SGHTA, CDR2 FQGNSA. This CDR3 is built from 15 residues. Trimming shortened V by 6 bases and J by 9 bases, and 18 bases separated the two germline ends. CDR3 in DNA: TGTGCCAGCAGGCCAACCGGGACAAAGTCTTCACCCCTCCACTTT. Translation gives CASRPTGTKSSPLHF.

This chain connects TRBV6-1 to TRBJ1-5; D is unclear. CDR1 MNHNS and CDR2 SASEGT come from the germline V gene. This CDR3 region has 13 residues. The ends were cut back, 1 base at V and 6 bases at J, with 7 bases in the middle. CDR3 protein: CASSEVAGQPQHF. For the CDR3, the DNA is TGTGCCAGCAGTGAAGTGGCGGGTCAGCCCCAGCATTTT.

The chain is built from TRBV6-5 and TRBJ1-1, with D possibly matching TRBD1 (5 bases). CDR1 and CDR2 (germline): MNHEY, SVGAGI. This CDR3 has 14 amino acids. The V and J ends lost 6 bases and 4 bases respectively, with 15 bases between them. The CDR3 spells CASRRAGVGTEAFF. CDR3 nucleotides: TGTGCCAGCAGAAGGGCGGGGGTCGGCACTGAAGCTTTCTTT.

The count of this clone is one. This chain uses TRBV4-2 with TRBJ2-3, with TRBD2 identical over 7 bases. The CDR3 runs to 14 residues. V shed 3 bases and J 5 bases; nucleotides not matched to a gene: 5. Germline V gives CDR1 LGHNA, CDR2 YNFKEQ. CDR3 in amino acids: CASSQKVAGDTQYF. The DNA for the CDR3 is TGTGCCAGCAGCCAGAAAGTAGCGGGAGATACGCAGTATTTT.